This T cell receptor beta chain was identified during a study of response to subunit inactivated influenza vaccine. V was shortened by 1 base and J by 4 bases, with 7 bases between the two germline ends. This CDR3 has 13 residues. In germline, CDR1 is MNHNS, CDR2 SASEGT. TCRdb independently ran MiXCR on the RT-PCR reads; one entry per CDR3 protein. The repertoire holds 550,000 to 800,000 distinct CDR3 sequences, approximately 14% seen once, with approximately 10% in the top ten. This clonotype was seen more than once but under ten times. Specimen: PBMCs from blood, collected about 13 days after vaccination. The chain carries TRBV6-1 and TRBJ1-2, with D unclear. The sequence came from a middle-aged man who received an inactivated influenza vaccine. CDR3 DNA sequence: TGTGCCAGCAGTGAAGGGAATGGCTATGGCTACACCTTC. The encoded protein is CASSEGNGYGYTF.